The present TCR beta chain was sequenced within a study of T cell repertoires in cytomegalovirus infection. Broader study findings: Identification of carriers of CMV plus the relevant HLA was achieved through cumulative public TCR beta family frequency.

TCRdb redid the calling of the reads with MiXCR, one entry per CDR3 protein. The repertoire has around 770,000 distinct CDR3 sequences, about 29% of them found once; the top ten carry around 14%. The germline CDR1 and CDR2 sequences are LNHDA and SQIVND (reference sequence). The CDR3 covers 12 residues. V trimming: 8 bases; J trimming: 5 bases; junction bases outside the gene matches: 5. This clonotype occurred a few times. Its specificity is not known. This sample comprised cultured CD8+ T cells from PBMCs, obtained from culture after CMV antigen stimulation. The source is a human donor in good health (CMV status not recorded). Some clones in this sample may be carry-over from other donors' samples. The V and J genes are TRBV19 and TRBJ2-7; 8 nucleotides agree with TRBD2. This CDR3 reads CASGGGYHEQYF. The CDR3 DNA follows: TGTGCCAGTGGCGGGGGGTACCACGAGCAGTACTTC.